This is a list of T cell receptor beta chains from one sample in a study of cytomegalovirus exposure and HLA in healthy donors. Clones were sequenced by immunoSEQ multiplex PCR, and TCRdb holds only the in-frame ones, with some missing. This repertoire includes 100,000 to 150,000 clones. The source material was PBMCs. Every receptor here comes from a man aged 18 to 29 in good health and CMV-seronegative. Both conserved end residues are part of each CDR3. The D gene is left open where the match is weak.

TGTGCCAGCAGCGGTGGGGGCGCCGCCTACGAGCAGTACTTC,CASSGGGAAYEQYF,NA,TRBJ2-7,TRBV9
TGCGCCAGCAGCCAGACTGGACTAGCGGGAGGGTACCCCCCGGATACGCAGTATTTT,CASSQTGLAGGYPPDTQYF,TRBD2,TRBJ2-3,TRBV4-3
TGTGCCAGCAGACGTGGGACTAGCGGGAGCGATGAGCAGTTCTTC,CASRRGTSGSDEQFF,TRBD2,TRBJ2-1,TRBV6-5
TGCAGCGTCAGGACAGGGAGGGACACCGGGGAGCTGTTTTTT,CSVRTGRDTGELFF,NA,TRBJ2-2,TRBV29-1
TGTGCCAGCGGGGGGACAGGGTCCTACGAGCAGTACTTC,CASGGTGSYEQYF,TRBD1,TRBJ2-7,TRBV27
TGTGCCATCAGGGGGGACAGGGCAGGCCAGCCCCAGCATTTT,CAIRGDRAGQPQHF,TRBD1,TRBJ1-5,TRBV10-3
TGTGCCAGCAGCGAAGGGGGGGCGGGCACCGGGGAGCTGTTTTTT,CASSEGGAGTGELFF,NA,TRBJ2-2,TRBV9
TGTGCCAGTAGTCCTCAGACTATGGCCTCTGGAAACACCATATATTTT,CASSPQTMASGNTIYF,NA,TRBJ1-3,TRBV19
TGTGCCAGCAGCTTAGTGGGACTAGTATCCGAGCAGTACTTC,CASSLVGLVSEQYF,TRBD2,TRBJ2-7,TRBV11-2
TGTGCCAGCAGCTTAGTCCAGGGGAATCAGCCCCAGCATTTT,CASSLVQGNQPQHF,NA,TRBJ1-5,TRBV11-3
TGTGCCAGCAGCCAGGGACAGGGGGCGCGAGGCTACACCTTC,CASSQGQGARGYTF,TRBD1,TRBJ1-2,TRBV7-9
TGTGCCAGTAGAAGGACAGGGGATTACAATGAGCAGTTCTTC,CASRRTGDYNEQFF,TRBD1,TRBJ2-1,TRBV19
TGTGCCAGCAGCTTACTGTACGAGCAGTACTTC,CASSLLYEQYF,NA,TRBJ2-7,TRBV11-3
TGTGCCAGCAGCTCCAGTCCCGGGACAGGGAACTTC,CASSSSPGTGNF,TRBD1,TRBJ2-7,TRBV7-8
TGTGCCAGCAGCCGTCCCGGGACTAGCGAGTCGTTCTTC,CASSRPGTSESFF,TRBD2,TRBJ2-1,TRBV4-2
TGTGCCAGCAGCGCGAGACCAGGGACACTACAAGAGACCCAGTACTTC,CASSARPGTLQETQYF,NA,TRBJ2-5,TRBV9
TGTGCCAGCAGTGGTGGACAGGGGGCGCAAATTGGCGGCTACACCTTC,CASSGGQGAQIGGYTF,TRBD1,TRBJ1-2,TRBV25-1
TGTGCCAGCAGCTTAGGGCGAGCGACCCGTCGCTCCTACAATGAGCAGTTCTTC,CASSLGRATRRSYNEQFF,NA,TRBJ2-1,TRBV7-9
TGTGCCATCAGTGAGCAGGGTTCCTATGGCTACACCTTC,CAISEQGSYGYTF,NA,TRBJ1-2,TRBV10-3
TGTGTCAGCACAGGGCCCCTGGGTCAGCCCCAGCATTTT,CVSTGPLGQPQHF,NA,TRBJ1-5,TRBV7-9
TGTGCCAGCAGAGCTCCGACCGGACAGGGGTTATCGTCTGGGGCCAACGTCCTGACTTTC,CASRAPTGQGLSSGANVLTF,TRBD1,TRBJ2-6,TRBV7-8
TGTGCCAGTAGTAGAGACCGACAGGGATCTTTCTTT,CASSRDRQGSFF,TRBD1,TRBJ1-1,TRBV19
TGTGCCAGCAGCGTAGAGGCACAGGGCTTCGATACGCAGTATTTT,CASSVEAQGFDTQYF,NA,TRBJ2-3,TRBV9
TGTGCCAGCAGGCCGACAGGGGGGATAACTGAAGCTTTCTTT,CASRPTGGITEAFF,TRBD1,TRBJ1-1,TRBV2
TGTGCCAGCAGCTTAGATAGTGCACGGGAGCAGTACTTC,CASSLDSAREQYF,NA,TRBJ2-7,TRBV7-9
TGCGCCAGCAGCTTGGGGGGGACTAGCGGAATTGCCGGTGAGCAGTTCTTC,CASSLGGTSGIAGEQFF,TRBD2,TRBJ2-1,TRBV5-1
TGTGCCAGCAGCTTGGGACAGGGATATGGCTACACCTTC,CASSLGQGYGYTF,TRBD1,TRBJ1-2,TRBV11-2
TGTGCCAGCAGCTTACTCGGGTTTGGCACAGATACGCAGTATTTT,CASSLLGFGTDTQYF,NA,TRBJ2-3,TRBV9
TGCGCCAGCAGCAATTACGGGACAGGGATACGGGACGAGCAGTACTTC,CASSNYGTGIRDEQYF,TRBD1,TRBJ2-7,TRBV5-1
TGCGCCAGCAGCTGGGGCACCGAAGCTTTCTTT,CASSWGTEAFF,NA,TRBJ1-1,TRBV5-1
TGTGCCAGCGTCGGGGCGGGGGCGCTGGGGCCCTACGAGCAGTACTTC,CASVGAGALGPYEQYF,NA,TRBJ2-7,TRBV28